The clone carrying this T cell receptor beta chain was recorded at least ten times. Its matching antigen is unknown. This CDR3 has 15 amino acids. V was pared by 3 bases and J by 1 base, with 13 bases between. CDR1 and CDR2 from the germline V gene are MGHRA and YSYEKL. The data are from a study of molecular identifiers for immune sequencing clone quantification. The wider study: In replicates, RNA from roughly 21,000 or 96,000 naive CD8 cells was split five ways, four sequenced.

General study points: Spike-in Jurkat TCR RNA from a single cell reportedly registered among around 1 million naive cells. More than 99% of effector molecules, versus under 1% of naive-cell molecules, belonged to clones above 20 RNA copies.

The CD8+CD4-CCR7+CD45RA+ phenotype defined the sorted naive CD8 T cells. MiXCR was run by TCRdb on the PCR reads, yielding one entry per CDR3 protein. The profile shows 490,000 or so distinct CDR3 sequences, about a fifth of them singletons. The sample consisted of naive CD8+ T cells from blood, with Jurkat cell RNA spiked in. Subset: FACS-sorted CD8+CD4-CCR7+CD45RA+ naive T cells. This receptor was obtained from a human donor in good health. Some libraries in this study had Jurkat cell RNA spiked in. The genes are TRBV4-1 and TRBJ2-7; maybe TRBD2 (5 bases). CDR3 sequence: CASSQKDWPSYEQYF. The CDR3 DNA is TGCGCCAGCAGCCAGAAGGACTGGCCTTCCTACGAGCAGTACTTC.